This T cell receptor (beta chain) is drawn from a study of blood T cells in healthy people across ages. V lost 2 bases and J lost 0, with 14 bases in between. CDR1 and CDR2 from the germline V gene are LGHNA and YSLEER. The length of the CDR3 is 17 residues. A second PCR, run for roughly 7 to 12 cycles, used a sample-barcoded 5' primer plus a J-beta primer mix. Every single cDNA molecule received a tag from a template-switch adaptor with 12 random nucleotides. TCRdb re-analysed the 5' RACE reads in MiXCR, keeping a single row per CDR3 protein. The sample has under 950,000 distinct CDR3 sequences; approximately 22% are singletons. Samples had at least 6.5 million PBMCs isolated from them. The authors extracted at least 6 micrograms of total RNA per sample. Study-wide points: No conclusive comparison of naive versus antigen-experienced cells was possible with unsorted PBMCs.

A remark on this clonotype: Antigen unknown.

The V gene is TRBV4-3, the J gene TRBJ2-1, with a possible D match to TRBD2 (7 bases). The sequence was collected from a man between 65 and 79 years old in good health. The sequenced sample was blood. The CDR3 spells CASSQRRGAGSYNEQFF. The CDR3, as DNA: TGCGCCAGCAGCCAACGTCGGGGGGCCGGCTCCTACAATGAGCAGTTCTTC.